The following is a T cell receptor beta chain sequence with its context. Germline CDR1 is LNHDA and CDR2 is SQIVND (reference sequence). V was pared by 5 bases and J by 0 bases, with 11 bases between. The CDR3 sequence is 15 residues long. Authors' methods: Researchers report that nucleated cell counts were estimated from reference gene primer amplification. The protocol was immunoSEQ multiplex PCR, while the TCRdb copy is restricted to in-frame clones and leaves out a portion. The V and J calls and the clone size are those of that table, but D and trimming were determined from the DNA. The sample holds approximately 200,000 clones; roughly 84% are singletons and the top ten take roughly 7.2%. These data originate in a study of blood T cell repertoires in COVID-19. Study overall: The samples span acute and convalescent COVID-19 from the United States, Italy and Spain. T cells, B-cell-depleted T cells, or PBMCs provided the cDNA or gDNA that served as material.

The material sequenced was PBMCs or T cells enriched from blood (not recorded which). V usage is TRBV19 and J usage is TRBJ1-5; tentative D call: TRBD1 (5 bases). This TCR was recovered from a man aged 25-45 years in a cohort exposed to, infected with or recovered from COVID-19 (not recorded which). DNA for the CDR3: TGTGCCAGTAGTCCCAGACAGTATAGCAATCAGCCCCAGCATTTT. This sequence encodes CASSPRQYSNQPQHF.